Each of the 3 T cell receptor beta chains below was sequenced from the same sample in a study of T-cell reconstitution after alpha-beta-depleted transplantation in children. Construction of the TCRbeta library involved unique molecular identifiers. Using its own MiXCR run on the PCR reads, TCRdb lists one record per CDR3 protein. The sample yields 600,000 to 700,000 distinct CDR3 sequences, under 15% seen once. This material consisted of PBMCs, taken before TCRalphabeta/CD19-depleted stem cell transplant. These receptors all come from a girl aged 2-9 years with congenital amegakaryocytic thrombocytopenia, due to receive a stem cell transplant.

This clonotype has just a few counts. The chain has TRBV20-1 and TRBJ1-1, with D perhaps TRBD1 (6 bases). The CDR3 is 19 amino acids. Between the trimmed V and J ends, which lost 3 bases and 1 base, there was a span of 27 bases. Germline CDR1 reads DFQATT; CDR2 reads SNEGSKA (reference sequence). The CDR3, as DNA: TGCAGTGCTAGGGGACACCCAAAATTAGAGCCTTTTAAGAACACTGAAGCTTTCTTT. Protein product: CSARGHPKLEPFKNTEAFF.

This clonotype has a handful of counts. The CDR3 DNA reads as TGCGCCAGCAGTGAGTCGATATTGGGACAGGGGAAGTTCTTC. It yields the protein CASSESILGQGKFF. The V gene is TRBV10-1, the J gene TRBJ2-1; the match to TRBD1 covers 10 bases. This CDR3 region has 14 residues. The V and J ends lost 0 bases and 14 bases, in that order; junction bases with no gene match: 7. Germline V gene lookup returns CDR1 WNHNN and CDR2 SYGVQD (reference sequence).

The rearrangement links TRBV10-2 to TRBJ2-7; 12 bases map to TRBD2. The CDR3 is made up of 14 amino acids. Germline assignment: CDR1 WSHSY and CDR2 SAAADI. The V and J ends lost 6 bases and 7 bases, in that order; junction bases with no gene match: 7. The CDR3 coding sequence is TGCGCCAGCAGAGCTAGCGGGAGGGCCGAAGAGCAGTACTTC. Translating it yields CASRASGRAEEQYF.